Listed below are T cell receptor beta chains from one sample, sequenced in a study of shared clonotypes between healthy human individuals. The table came from immunoSEQ multiplex PCR; TCRdb's copy has only in-frame clones and leaves some out. The table has around 990,000 clones, 60% to 85% seen once. Sequences were obtained from memory CD4+ T cells from PBMCs. These receptors came from a man between 18 and 35 years old in good health. Some clones in this sample may be carry-over from other donors' samples. The CDR3 runs from the conserved cysteine through the conserved F or W. The D gene is left open where the match is weak.

17 TRBV28 - CASSLVLIRAYSYEQYF
15 TRBV6-6 TRBD2 CASSYGGRGSYEQYF
14 TRBV7-9 - CASSFGQPNNEQFF
14 TRBV5-6 - CASSWKIGVYGYTF
15 TRBV6-5 - CASSYSRPPPYEQYF
15 TRBV5-1 - CASRGRGVLNTEAFF
13 TRBV29-1 TRBD1 CSVIRGPTGELFF
16 TRBV5-1 TRBD1 CASSLALGTGNTEAFF
13 TRBV11-2 - CASSGRGAGELFF
14 TRBV7-9 TRBD1 CASSPQGDSYEQYF
19 TRBV21-1 - CASNQLSPGTSGRTDTQYF
16 TRBV18 TRBD1 CASSPPGTGSPYEQYF
13 TRBV5-1 - CASSPPGIRGYTF
15 TRBV5-1 - CASSLVGGSNEKLFF
15 TRBV29-1 - CSVESRRAGYLEQYF
15 TRBV7-2 TRBD1 CASTPGRGQADTQYF
14 TRBV2 - CASKNPGQQETQYF
16 TRBV6-6 TRBD1 CASSYPERTGSYEQYF
19 TRBV5-4 - CASSDHDRNNRAGTDTQYF
12 TRBV30 - CAWSVHPTPYTF
15 TRBV10-3 - CAIKSAQSSYNEQFF
10 TRBV7-9 - CASSIYGYTF
18 TRBV28 - CASSLSVSGRGYTGELFF
13 TRBV10-1 - CASSESYGYEQYF
16 TRBV4-1 - CASSQDVARAFGELFF
16 TRBV5-6 - CASSLNQGLAKNIQYF
16 TRBV4-2 TRBD2 CASSQGSGRLADTQYF
13 TRBV19 - CASSSLRGHEQYF
14 TRBV28 TRBD2 CATSVGTSRHEQFF
16 TRBV7-2 TRBD2 CASSPNGLAGWNEQFF
13 TRBV6-1 - CASSEGTAYEQYF
20 TRBV28 TRBD2 CASSYPPILAGGPNTGELFF
15 TRBV4-3 - CASSPQRWAGNTIYF
14 TRBV6-1 TRBD1 CASTGTGVTGELFF
11 TRBV27 - CASSLRDTQYF
13 TRBV6-5 TRBD1 CASSRHRGYEQYF
15 TRBV11-3 - CASSLEGSGPDEQFF
15 TRBV27 - CATGRVLGANEKLFF
15 TRBV9 - CASSVEGRPGYEQYF
14 TRBV6-5 - CASSYSISRYGYTF
15 TRBV5-4 TRBD2 CASSLKSGRGETQYF
14 TRBV2 TRBD2 CASRRLAGDYEQYF
16 TRBV6-1 - CASSEGWLNSNYGYTF
15 TRBV18 TRBD1 CASSPSPGQGIEQYF
11 TRBV9 - CASSGQYEQYF
14 TRBV23-1 - CASSQSETDYGYTF
16 TRBV9 TRBD2 CASSVVAAGDVHEQFF
14 TRBV7-2 - CASSFDQSNQPQHF
11 TRBV20-1 TRBD2 CSAERGYEQYF
18 TRBV7-6 TRBD2 CASSLASFSGRNSGEQFF
13 TRBV28 TRBD1 CASSSGQGYEQYF
13 TRBV30 TRBD1 CAWSEGTGWGYTF
13 TRBV28 - CASSQPPKETQYF
15 TRBV30 - CARGGPRGFRNGYTF
11 TRBV30 TRBD2 CGGGSTDTQYF